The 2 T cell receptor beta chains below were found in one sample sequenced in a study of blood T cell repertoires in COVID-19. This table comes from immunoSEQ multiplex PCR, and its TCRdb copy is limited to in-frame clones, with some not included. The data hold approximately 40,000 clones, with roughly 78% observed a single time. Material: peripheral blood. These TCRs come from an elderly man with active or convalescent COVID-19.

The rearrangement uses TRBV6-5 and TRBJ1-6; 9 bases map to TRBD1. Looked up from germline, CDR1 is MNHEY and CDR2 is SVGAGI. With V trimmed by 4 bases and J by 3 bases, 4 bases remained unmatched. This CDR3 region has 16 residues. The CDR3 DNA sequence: TGTGCCAGCAGTTCCGGGACAGGGATCTATAATTCACCCCTCCACTTT. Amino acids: CASSSGTGIYNSPLHF.

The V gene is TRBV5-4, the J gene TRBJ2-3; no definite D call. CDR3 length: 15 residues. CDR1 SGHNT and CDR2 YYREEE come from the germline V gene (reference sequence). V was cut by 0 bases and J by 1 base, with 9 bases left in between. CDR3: CASSLAGGGTDTQYF. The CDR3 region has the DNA TGTGCCAGCAGCTTGGCCGGCGGAGGCACAGATACGCAGTATTTT.